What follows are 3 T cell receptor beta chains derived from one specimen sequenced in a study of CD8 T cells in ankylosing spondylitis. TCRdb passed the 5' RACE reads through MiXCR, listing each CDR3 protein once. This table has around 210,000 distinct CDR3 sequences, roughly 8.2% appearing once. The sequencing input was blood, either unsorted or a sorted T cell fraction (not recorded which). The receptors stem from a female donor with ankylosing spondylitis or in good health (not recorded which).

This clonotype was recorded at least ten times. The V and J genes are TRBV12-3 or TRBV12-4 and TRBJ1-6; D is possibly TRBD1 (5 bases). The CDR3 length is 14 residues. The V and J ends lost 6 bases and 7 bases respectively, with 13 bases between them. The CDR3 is CASSLRDVNSPLHF. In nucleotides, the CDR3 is TGTGCCAGCAGCCTCCGGGACGTCAATTCACCCCTCCACTTT.

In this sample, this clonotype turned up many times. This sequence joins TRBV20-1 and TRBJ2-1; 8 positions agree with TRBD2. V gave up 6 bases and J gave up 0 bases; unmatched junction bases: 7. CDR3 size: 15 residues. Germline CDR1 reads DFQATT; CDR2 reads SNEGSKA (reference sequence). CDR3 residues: CSAPILAVSYNEQFF. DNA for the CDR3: TGCAGTGCCCCAATACTAGCGGTCTCCTACAATGAGCAGTTCTTC.

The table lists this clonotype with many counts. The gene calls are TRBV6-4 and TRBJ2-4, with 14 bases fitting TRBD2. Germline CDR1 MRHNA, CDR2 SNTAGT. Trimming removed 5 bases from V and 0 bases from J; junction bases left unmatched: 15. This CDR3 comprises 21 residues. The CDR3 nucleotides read TGTGCCAGCAGTCACCCTGGGACTAGCGGGAGCCTGACATTAGCCAAAAACATTCAGTACTTC. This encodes CASSHPGTSGSLTLAKNIQYF.